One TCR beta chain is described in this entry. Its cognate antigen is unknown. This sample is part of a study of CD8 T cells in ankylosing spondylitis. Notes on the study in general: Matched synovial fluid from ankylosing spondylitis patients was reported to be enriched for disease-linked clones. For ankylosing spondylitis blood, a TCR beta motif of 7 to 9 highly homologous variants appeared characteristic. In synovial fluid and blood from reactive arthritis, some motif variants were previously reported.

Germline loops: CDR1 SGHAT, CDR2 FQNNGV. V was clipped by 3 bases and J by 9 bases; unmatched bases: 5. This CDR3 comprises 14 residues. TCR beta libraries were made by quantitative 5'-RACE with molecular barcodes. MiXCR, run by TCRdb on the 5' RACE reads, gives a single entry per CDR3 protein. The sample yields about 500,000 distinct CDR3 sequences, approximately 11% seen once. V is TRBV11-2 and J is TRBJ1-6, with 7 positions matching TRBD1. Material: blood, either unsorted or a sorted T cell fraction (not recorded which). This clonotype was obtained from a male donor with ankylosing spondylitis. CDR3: CASSFRDSLSPLHF. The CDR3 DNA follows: TGTGCCAGCAGCTTCCGGGACAGTCTTTCACCCCTCCACTTT.